The source of this TCR beta chain is a study of OX40 agonist ivuxolimab in advanced cancers. Study-level background: The group had a mean age of around 60 years, ranged from about 23 to 85, and was roughly 80% male. Study conclusions and caveats: At doses 0.1 to 3.0 mg/kg, CD4+ and CD8+ clones expanded. What antigens the expanded peripheral T cells recognized was never established. Expanded clones tended on average to be more numerous among CD8+ T cells than CD4+.

Worth noting for this clone: The antigen remains unidentified.

The CDR3 length is 16 residues. Germline CDR1 reads SGHRS; CDR2 reads YFSETQ. Trimming removed 4 bases from V and 2 bases from J; junction bases left unmatched: 7. Sequencing was performed with immunoSEQ multiplex PCR; in TCRdb, only in-frame clones are kept and a portion is missing. The data hold about 41,000 clones, with roughly nine tenths observed a single time. The rearrangement links TRBV5-1 to TRBJ2-1; TRBD2 matches 9 bases. The sequencing here drew on CD4+ or CD8+ T cells sorted from blood, taken in a trial of the OX40 agonist ivuxolimab. The source is an adult with an advanced solid tumor such as melanoma, head and neck, liver or kidney cancer. The CDR3 loop reads CASSPLAGVAYNEQFF. The DNA of the CDR3 is TGCGCCAGCAGCCCGTTAGCGGGGGTCGCCTACAATGAGCAGTTCTTC.